The 21 T cell receptor beta chains in this list originate from one sample, sequenced in a study of T-cell memory formation after mild COVID-19. Using its own MiXCR run on the 5' RACE reads, TCRdb lists one record per CDR3 protein. Found here are 550,000 to 700,000 distinct CDR3 sequences, 17% of them singletons; the top ten hold approximately 8.1%. Material: PBMCs or a T cell subset sorted from them (not recorded which). The receptor source for this set is an adult woman who had mild COVID-19 (a few samples of this study predate the infection). Cell type and time point are not known.

For this clonotype: This may come from a read error, since a much larger clone is one base off. The V call is TRBV6-2 or TRBV6-3, the J call TRBJ2-1, with a weak D call TRBD2 (5 bases). This CDR3 spans 15 amino acids. The V gene's germline CDR1 is MNHEY and CDR2 SVGEGT. CDR3: CASSYSGGLYNEKFF. CDR3 coding DNA: TGTGCCAGCAGTTACTCAGGCGGGTTATACAATGAGAAGTTCTTC.

This clonotype was counted only a few times. The V and J genes are TRBV29-1 and TRBJ2-1; 7 bases map to TRBD2. CDR3 length: 12 amino acids. The germline gives CDR1 SQVTM, CDR2 ANQGSEA. After removal of 3 bases from V and 10 bases from J, the junction contained 6 bases not matched to a gene. CDR3 sequence: CSVDGVAGEQFF. DNA for the CDR3: TGCAGCGTTGATGGGGTAGCGGGCGAGCAGTTCTTC.

This sequence joins TRBV7-2 and TRBJ2-7, with D tentatively TRBD2 (5 bases). CDR3 length equals 15 residues. Germline CDR1 and CDR2: SGHTA and FQGNSA. Trimming pared 0 bases from V and 3 bases from J, leaving 12 bases between. This chain's CDR3 is CASSLARGRLYEQYF. The CDR3 DNA follows: TGTGCCAGCAGCTTAGCCCGAGGGCGGCTCTACGAGCAGTACTTC.

The V and J genes are TRBV11-2 and TRBJ2-5, with TRBD2 identical over 7 bases. This CDR3 spans 17 amino acids. The junction had 12 bases not matched to a gene; V was cut back by 3 bases and J by 2 bases. Looked up from germline, CDR1 is SGHAT and CDR2 is FQNNGV. CDR3 nucleotide sequence: TGTGCCAGCAGCTTGAGACTACGGGGGGAAGGTCAAGAGACCCAGTACTTC. The encoded protein is CASSLRLRGEGQETQYF.

The genes are TRBV30 and TRBJ2-2; D gene unclear. Germline CDR1 is GTSNPN and CDR2 is SVGIG (reference sequence). V lost 3 bases, J lost 3 bases, and 11 bases lay in between. The CDR3 runs 14 residues. Written as DNA, the CDR3 is TGTGCCTGGAGGACCCCGTGGGACACCGGGGAGCTGTTTTTT. Its protein product is CAWRTPWDTGELFF.

This chain uses TRBV2 with TRBJ2-1, with 7 bases lining up with TRBD2. The junction had 8 bases not matched to a gene; V was cut back by 3 bases and J by 6 bases. The length of the CDR3 is 15 residues. Looked up from germline, CDR1 is SNHLY and CDR2 is FYNNEI. As DNA, the CDR3 is TGTGCCAGCAGTGAGAAAGCGGGGCTCTCCAATGAGCAGTTCTTC. Protein sequence: CASSEKAGLSNEQFF.

In its sample, this clonotype was seen a few times. This chain links TRBV6-2 or TRBV6-3 with TRBJ2-7, with 7 bases lining up with TRBD1. The CDR3 totals 13 residues. Germline V gives CDR1 MNHEY, CDR2 SVGEGT. V lost 11 bases and J lost 3; bases outside the gene matches: 10. The CDR3 nucleotides are TGTGCCTCCAGAACGGGACAGCTCTACGAGCAGTACTTC. Translated, it gives CASRTGQLYEQYF.

This clonotype showed up just a few times. V and J are TRBV12-3 or TRBV12-4 and TRBJ1-5; D possibly corresponds to TRBD1 (5 bases). The CDR3 runs to 16 residues. The V end was cut by 5 bases, the J end by 3 bases, with 17 bases between. In DNA, the CDR3 is TGTGCCAGCAGTCTGGACACCGGTTCGATCAATCAGCCCCAGCATTTT. Translation gives CASSLDTGSINQPQHF.

The chain has TRBV4-3 and TRBJ2-7; 7 nucleotides line up with TRBD1. The CDR3 sequence is 15 residues long. V was clipped by 1 base and J by 3 bases; unmatched bases: 6. Germline V lookup: CDR1 LGHNA, CDR2 YSLEER. CDR3 in DNA: TGCGCCAGCAGCCAAGCTCAGGGGGTCGGCTACGAGCAGTACTTC. Amino acids: CASSQAQGVGYEQYF.

This clonotype was detected only a few times. The rearrangement links TRBV19 to TRBJ2-3; D unclear. The CDR3 sequence is 14 residues long. Germline V gives CDR1 LNHDA, CDR2 SQIVND (reference sequence). Trimming removed 8 bases from V and 0 bases from J, with 12 bases in between. The CDR3 spells CASESRRSTDTQYF. The CDR3, as DNA: TGTGCCAGTGAATCCCGACGGAGCACAGATACGCAGTATTTT.

In its sample, this clonotype was seen a few times. V is TRBV5-1 and J is TRBJ2-7, with D perhaps assigned TRBD1 or TRBD2 (6 bases each). This CDR3 contains 15 residues. The germline V gene encodes CDR1 SGHRS and CDR2 YFSETQ. V shed 6 bases and J shed 7 bases, with 23 bases lying between them. The CDR3 loop is CASTPGVGARNEQYF. The CDR3 DNA reads TGCGCCAGCACCCCGGGGGTGGGGGCGAGGAATGAGCAGTACTTC.

V is TRBV29-1 and J is TRBJ1-1; a possible D gene is TRBD1 (6 bases). Trimming left V 6 bases short and J 5 bases short, with 19 bases between. This CDR3 contains 14 residues. CDR1 SQVTM and CDR2 ANQGSEA come from the germline V gene. In DNA form, the CDR3 reads TGCAGCGTCAGCCCCGGGAGGGGGGGGACTGAAGCTTTCTTT. Its translation: CSVSPGRGGTEAFF.

The gene calls are TRBV4-3 and TRBJ2-1; D ambiguous. Trimming removed 5 bases from V and 1 base from J, with 12 bases in between. CDR1 and CDR2 (germline): LGHNA, YSLEER. The CDR3 consists of 15 residues. The DNA for the CDR3 is TGCGCCAGCAGCTATATGCATGGGTCCTACAATGAGCAGTTCTTC. Amino acid sequence: CASSYMHGSYNEQFF.

This clonotype was seen only a few times. V gene TRBV4-3 combines with J gene TRBJ1-2; 9 bases match TRBD1. The CDR3 totals 15 residues. Germline V gene lookup returns CDR1 LGHNA and CDR2 YSLEER. Germline trimming cut 5 bases from V and 7 bases from J; bases unmatched to any gene: 11. The CDR3 spells CASSSQQGAISGYTF. The CDR3 nucleotides are TGCGCCAGCAGCTCTCAACAGGGGGCCATTAGTGGCTACACCTTC.

The chain couples TRBV5-5 to TRBJ1-1, with D unresolved. V dropped 0 bases and J dropped 0 bases, with 12 bases sitting between them. CDR3 size: 16 residues. Germline CDR1 SGHKS, CDR2 YYEKEE (reference sequence). As DNA, the CDR3 is TGTGCCAGCAGCTTGGCCTTCCAGCTAATGAACACTGAAGCTTTCTTT. It specifies CASSLAFQLMNTEAFF.

This clonotype was found many times. The V gene is TRBV7-9, the J gene TRBJ1-5, with D possibly matching TRBD1 (5 bases). The CDR3 sequence is 13 residues long. Trimming removed 1 base from V and 8 bases from J, with 9 bases in between. The V gene's germline CDR1 is SEHNR and CDR2 FQNEAQ (reference sequence). CDR3 amino acids: CASSLGGGEPQHF. In DNA, the CDR3 is TGTGCCAGCAGCTTAGGGGGGGGGGAGCCCCAGCATTTT.

The rearrangement joins TRBV25-1 to TRBJ2-1; either TRBD1 or TRBD2 may fit D (5 bases each). Germline-derived CDR1 and CDR2 are MGHDK and SYGVNS. The CDR3 length is 17 residues. Trimming pared 1 base from V and 8 bases from J, leaving 21 bases between. The CDR3 sequence: CASSEWRGRDVLDEQFF. The CDR3 DNA is TGTGCCAGCAGTGAATGGAGAGGAAGGGACGTCCTAGATGAGCAGTTCTTC.

Many counts were recorded for this clonotype. The chain recombines TRBV29-1 with TRBJ2-2; 8 positions agree with TRBD1. Per germline, CDR1 SQVTM and CDR2 ANQGSEA. The CDR3 sequence is 13 residues long. V lost 6 bases, J lost 7 bases, and 7 bases stayed unmatched. The CDR3 protein is CSVSTGDGGELFF. CDR3 in DNA: TGCAGCGTGTCGACAGGGGATGGCGGGGAGCTGTTTTTT.

This chain joins TRBV4-1 and TRBJ1-1; D gene uncertain. The V gene lost 0 bases and the J gene lost 1 base, with 18 bases spanning the gap. CDR3 length equals 18 residues. Germline V gives CDR1 MGHRA, CDR2 YSYEKL. CDR3 loop: CASSQDQLLRSSNTEAFF. CDR3 nucleotide sequence: TGCGCCAGCAGCCAAGATCAACTCCTCCGATCCTCGAACACTGAAGCTTTCTTT.

The genes are TRBV11-2 and TRBJ2-7; 11 bases fit TRBD2. Germline loops: CDR1 SGHAT, CDR2 FQNNGV. Losses at the gene ends were 1 base for V and 3 bases for J; bases not matched to a gene: 14. The CDR3 contains 19 residues. The CDR3 here is CASSLAASGRLHQGYEQYF. In nucleotides, the CDR3 is TGTGCCAGCAGCTTAGCCGCTAGCGGGAGGCTCCATCAAGGCTACGAGCAGTACTTC.

This clonotype was observed a few times. This chain joins TRBV9 and TRBJ2-1, with D maybe TRBD1 (6 bases). Germline loops: CDR1 SGDLS, CDR2 YYNGEE. Trimming pared 4 bases from V and 4 bases from J, leaving 15 bases between. The CDR3 contains 15 residues. The CDR3: CASSPGTNRYNEQFF. CDR3 DNA: TGTGCCAGCAGCCCCGGGACAAATAGGTACAATGAGCAGTTCTTC.